This TCR beta chain is drawn from a study of blood T cell repertoires in COVID-19. At the level of the study: The origin of the acute and convalescent COVID-19 samples was the United States, Italy and Spain. From T cells, B-cell-depleted T cells, or PBMCs came the material, which was cDNA or gDNA.

Germline lookup yields CDR1 MNHEY and CDR2 SVGAGI. The CDR3 runs to 14 residues. V lost 7 bases, J lost 4 bases, and 7 bases stayed unmatched. The data were produced by immunoSEQ multiplex PCR, yet TCRdb's version contains in-frame clones alone and is incomplete. The sample lists roughly 410,000 clones; 70% to 90% were seen once. The chain joins TRBV6-5 to TRBJ1-5, with 7 bases matching TRBD1. The specimen was peripheral blood. This receptor was obtained from a woman in her fifties or sixties with COVID-19, enrolled during active disease. The CDR3 sequence is CASTRDRINQPQHF. CDR3 in DNA: TGTGCCAGCACCCGGGACAGAATAAATCAGCCCCAGCATTTT.